This is a list of T cell receptor beta chains from one sample in a study of T cell changes during pregnancy in multiple sclerosis. Generated by immunoSEQ multiplex PCR, the TCRdb table keeps only in-frame clones and is missing some. The sample yields about 51,000 clones, 93% seen once. The specimen was peripheral blood, collected in the second trimester of pregnancy. The receptors shown here come from a female donor with multiple sclerosis, enrolled in a pregnancy study. Each CDR3 is given with its conserved first and last residue. A D gene is named only where the DNA matches it firmly. Clone size is not always given. Where it is, it says once, few, many or a class for expanded clones.

TRBV5-1	-	TRBJ2-6	once	19	CASSWEASKTWSGANVLTF	TGCGCCAGCAGCTGGGAGGCTTCGAAAACATGGTCTGGGGCCAACGTCCTGACTTTC
TRBV7-2	-	TRBJ1-1	-	16	CASSLRPTLGNTEAFF	TGTGCCAGCAGCTTACGGCCCACCCTAGGTAACACTGAAGCTTTCTTT
TRBV7-8	-	TRBJ2-1	once	14	CASSFGGSYNEQFF	TGTGCCAGCAGCTTCGGCGGGTCATACAATGAGCAGTTCTTC
TRBV18	-	TRBJ2-1	-	16	CASSPPRTNSYNEQFF	TGTGCCAGCTCACCACCAAGGACAAACTCCTACAATGAGCAGTTCTTC
TRBV10-3	-	TRBJ2-3	-	16	CAISSMGRASTDTQYF	TGTGCCATCAGTAGTATGGGCCGTGCTAGCACAGATACGCAGTATTTT
TRBV2	TRBD1	TRBJ1-2	once	15	CASSGQGATNYGYTF	TGTGCCAGCAGCGGACAGGGGGCTACTAACTATGGCTACACCTTC
TRBV4-1	TRBD2	TRBJ2-5	-	15	CASSRSLAGPETQYF	TGCGCCAGCAGCCGGTCACTAGCGGGGCCCGAGACCCAGTACTTC
TRBV28	TRBD1	TRBJ1-5	-	14	CASSRTGVGQPQHF	TGTGCCAGCAGTCGGACAGGGGTGGGTCAGCCCCAGCATTTT
TRBV5-5	TRBD1	TRBJ1-5	-	15	CASSLGTVGYQPQHF	TGTGCCAGCAGCTTAGGGACAGTGGGCTACCAGCCCCAGCATTTT
TRBV5-4	TRBD1	TRBJ2-2	-	15	CASSPQGVDTGELFF	TGTGCCAGCAGCCCACAGGGGGTGGACACCGGGGAGCTGTTTTTT
TRBV7-2	TRBD2	TRBJ2-1	-	16	CASSLAGGRSYNEQFF	TGTGCCAGCAGCTTAGCCGGGGGGAGGTCCTACAATGAGCAGTTCTTC
TRBV6-1	-	TRBJ1-2	-	16	CASSEAPRGGQSSYTF	TGTGCCAGCAGTGAAGCCCCCCGCGGGGGGCAGTCGAGCTACACCTTC
TRBV9	-	TRBJ1-3	-	14	CASSVTDTIDTIYF	TGTGCCAGCAGCGTTACAGATACCATCGACACCATATATTTT
TRBV19	TRBD1	TRBJ1-1	-	16	CASSTTRGLTNTEAFF	TGTGCCAGTAGTACAACCAGGGGGCTAACGAACACTGAAGCTTTCTTT
TRBV6-1	-	TRBJ1-6	-	14	CASSERANNSPLHF	TGTGCCAGCAGTGAACGCGCAAATAATTCACCCCTCCACTTT
TRBV5-1	TRBD2	TRBJ2-1	-	16	CASSLTSGSSYNEQFF	TGCGCCAGCAGCCTGACTAGCGGGAGTTCCTACAATGAGCAGTTCTTC
TRBV18	-	TRBJ2-7	-	13	CASSPGLSYEQYF	TGTGCCAGCTCACCGGGACTCTCCTACGAGCAGTACTTC
TRBV18	-	TRBJ2-7	-	13	CASSPLRGDEQYF	TGTGCCAGCTCACCTCTCAGGGGCGACGAGCAGTACTTC
TRBV7-2	-	TRBJ2-1	-	15	CASSPLGRDYNEQFF	TGTGCCAGCAGCCCCCTGGGCAGAGACTACAATGAGCAGTTCTTC
TRBV11-2	TRBD2	TRBJ2-3	-	16	CASSLVAGGGADTQYF	TGTGCCAGCAGCTTAGTAGCGGGAGGGGGGGCAGATACGCAGTATTTT
TRBV5-5	-	TRBJ1-5	once	14	CASSLDGHNQPQHF	TGTGCCAGCAGCTTGGATGGCCACAATCAGCCCCAGCATTTT
TRBV19	-	TRBJ2-2	-	15	CASSLGARITGELFF	TGTGCCAGTAGTTTGGGGGCTAGGATCACCGGGGAGCTGTTTTTT
TRBV5-8	-	TRBJ2-3	once	13	CAGSRGRRDTQYF	TGTGCCGGCAGCCGGGGGAGGAGGGATACGCAGTATTTT
TRBV5-6	TRBD1	TRBJ2-5	-	13	CASSPRGPETQYF	TGTGCCAGCAGCCCGAGGGGGCCAGAGACCCAGTACTTC
TRBV5-4	TRBD1	TRBJ2-2	-	17	CASSPRDRGPNTGELFF	TGTGCCAGCAGCCCCCGAGACAGGGGGCCGAACACCGGGGAGCTGTTTTTT
TRBV5-4	-	TRBJ1-1	-	14	CASSPGVLNTEAFF	TGTGCCAGCAGCCCCGGGGTTCTGAACACTGAAGCTTTCTTT
TRBV7-9	TRBD2	TRBJ2-7	once	13	CASTFGGVYEQYF	TGTGCCAGCACCTTCGGGGGGGTCTACGAGCAGTACTTC
TRBV19	-	TRBJ1-1	-	14	CASSIFGQNTEAFF	TGTGCCAGTAGTATATTCGGTCAGAACACTGAAGCTTTCTTT
TRBV7-2	-	TRBJ2-5	-	14	CASSFRGGGETQYF	TGTGCCAGCAGCTTTAGGGGAGGTGGAGAGACCCAGTACTTC
TRBV6-7	TRBD2	TRBJ2-7	-	14	CASSPREGHSEQYF	TGTGCCAGCAGTCCCCGGGAGGGCCATAGCGAGCAGTACTTC
TRBV2	TRBD1	TRBJ2-7	-	14	CASGRDRRTYEQYF	TGTGCCAGCGGACGGGACAGGCGCACCTACGAGCAGTACTTC
TRBV19	TRBD1	TRBJ2-1	-	13	CASRVGQLNEQFF	TGTGCCAGTAGGGTGGGACAGCTCAATGAGCAGTTCTTC
TRBV5-4	-	TRBJ2-2	-	12	CASSLIAGELFF	TGTGCCAGCAGCTTGATAGCCGGGGAGCTGTTTTTT
TRBV29-1	-	TRBJ2-3	-	13	CSVAGQSTDTQYF	TGCAGCGTCGCGGGACAGAGCACAGATACGCAGTATTTT
TRBV5-1	TRBD2	TRBJ2-1	-	15	CASSLGGSSYNEQFF	TGCGCCAGCAGCTTGGGCGGGAGCTCCTACAATGAGCAGTTCTTC
TRBV6-4	-	TRBJ2-1	-	16	CASSDSSGLGSNEQFF	TGTGCCAGCAGTGACTCATCAGGGCTCGGGTCCAATGAGCAGTTCTTC
TRBV28	TRBD2	TRBJ2-7	once	16	CASSFPTSGRRYEQYF	TGTGCCAGCAGTTTCCCGACTAGCGGGAGACGTTACGAGCAGTACTTC
TRBV5-1	-	TRBJ1-1	-	14	CASSRSGGDTEAFF	TGCGCCAGCAGCCGTTCGGGGGGAGACACTGAAGCTTTCTTT
TRBV15	-	TRBJ2-5	-	15	CATSTAGTMGETQYF	TGTGCCACCAGCACCGCCGGGACAATGGGAGAGACCCAGTACTTC
TRBV5-5	-	TRBJ2-2	-	15	CASSFSGIGTGELFF	TGTGCCAGCAGCTTTTCAGGGATCGGCACCGGGGAGCTGTTTTTT
TRBV5-1	TRBD1	TRBJ2-1	-	17	CASSLVGQGARGNEQFF	TGCGCCAGCAGCTTGGTTGGACAGGGGGCGCGGGGGAATGAGCAGTTCTTC
TRBV28	TRBD2	TRBJ2-7	-	16	CASSLALAGVNYEQYF	TGTGCCAGCAGTTTAGCACTAGCGGGAGTCAACTACGAGCAGTACTTC
TRBV29-1	-	TRBJ1-2	once	11	CSVRVLYGYTF	TGCAGCGTTAGAGTCCTGTATGGCTACACCTTC
TRBV6-1	TRBD1	TRBJ1-1	-	13	CASSGTTGTEAFF	TGTGCCAGCAGCGGGACGACAGGGACTGAAGCTTTCTTT
TRBV9	-	TRBJ1-5	-	15	CASSVDTEGNQPQHF	TGTGCCAGCAGCGTAGACACAGAAGGTAATCAGCCCCAGCATTTT
TRBV11-2	-	TRBJ2-2	-	18	CASSSHRGDRRNTGELFF	TGTGCCAGCAGCTCACACCGGGGGGACAGGCGGAACACCGGGGAGCTGTTTTTT
TRBV28	-	TRBJ1-1	-	12	CASSFMRSEAFF	TGTGCCAGCAGTTTCATGAGATCCGAAGCTTTCTTT
TRBV7-9	-	TRBJ2-1	-	14	CASSFDTTGGEQFF	TGTGCCAGCAGCTTCGATACTACTGGCGGTGAGCAGTTCTTC
TRBV4-3	TRBD1	TRBJ1-3	-	14	CASSQKGGGNTIYF	TGCGCCAGCAGCCAAAAAGGGGGCGGAAACACCATATATTTT
TRBV11-3	-	TRBJ2-2	-	12	CASSSAHGELFF	TGTGCCAGCAGCTCCGCGCACGGGGAGCTGTTTTTT
TRBV10-2	TRBD2	TRBJ2-7	-	12	CASRGLAGTQYF	TGCGCCAGCAGGGGACTAGCGGGTACGCAGTACTTC
TRBV7-6	TRBD2	TRBJ2-3	-	16	CASSFASGRRVDTQYF	TGTGCCAGCAGCTTTGCTAGCGGGAGGAGGGTAGATACGCAGTATTTT
TRBV4-3	-	TRBJ1-2	-	15	CASSQVAGANYGYTF	TGCGCCAGCAGCCAAGTTGCAGGGGCTAACTATGGCTACACCTTC